The rows below give T cell receptor beta chains drawn from one sample of a study of cytomegalovirus exposure and HLA in healthy donors. This table comes from immunoSEQ multiplex PCR, and its TCRdb copy is limited to in-frame clones, with some not included. The sample lists some 150,000 clones, about 60% occurring once. Sequencing was done on a sample of PBMCs. The receptors originated from a woman in her sixties in good health and CMV-seropositive. The CDR3 runs from the conserved cysteine through the conserved F or W. Each record gives: V gene, J gene, CDR3 protein.

V: TRBV20-1; J: TRBJ2-5; CDR3: CSAIWGGEQYF
V: TRBV2; J: TRBJ2-5; CDR3: CASSDTRTGPSVETQYF
V: TRBV27; J: TRBJ2-5; CDR3: CASSLQGQETQYF
V: TRBV6-5; J: TRBJ1-4; CDR3: CASSPAGATNEKLFF
V: TRBV5-5; J: TRBJ1-5; CDR3: CASSGGANQPQHF
V: TRBV7-9; J: TRBJ2-1; CDR3: CASSWTSGYNEQFF
V: TRBV28; J: TRBJ1-2; CDR3: CASSSVSSNYGYTF
V: TRBV6-1; J: TRBJ2-3; CDR3: CASSERRGSTDTQYF
V: TRBV28; J: TRBJ2-5; CDR3: CASRNRGIQTQYF
V: TRBV1; J: TRBJ2-3; CDR3: CTSSQALGLAESTDTQYF
V: TRBV5-4; J: TRBJ2-1; CDR3: CASSLAGASSYNEQFF
V: TRBV10-3; J: TRBJ2-1; CDR3: CAISEGIAGGPQVNEQFF
V: TRBV28; J: TRBJ2-6; CDR3: CASSPLRDKRSNVLTF
V: TRBV29-1; J: TRBJ2-3; CDR3: CSVAAGGTDTQYF
V: TRBV30; J: TRBJ2-5; CDR3: CAWRLDSSETQYF
V: TRBV20-1; J: TRBJ2-7; CDR3: CSAPLTYEQYF
V: TRBV18; J: TRBJ2-2; CDR3: CASSPPTGLAGLAGGRGRTGELFF
V: TRBV2; J: TRBJ2-7; CDR3: CASMAGTYEQYF
V: TRBV2; J: TRBJ2-7; CDR3: CASSEALRYSSGPYEQYF
V: TRBV13; J: TRBJ2-7; CDR3: CASSKGQASYEQYF
V: TRBV29-1; J: TRBJ1-2; CDR3: CSVAGQGAGGYTF
V: TRBV7-8; J: TRBJ2-6; CDR3: CASSSGQHSGANVLTF
V: TRBV4-3; J: TRBJ2-2; CDR3: CASSQEGRGGTGELFF
V: TRBV14; J: TRBJ1-4; CDR3: CASSRRNEKLFF
V: TRBV19; J: TRBJ1-2; CDR3: CASGGGESLAGYTF
V: TRBV30; J: TRBJ2-2; CDR3: CAWRLFQSGQRGTGELFF
V: TRBV23-1; J: TRBJ1-1; CDR3: CASSQSKGGAFF
V: TRBV7-9; J: TRBJ1-4; CDR3: CASSRDRGALQEKLFF
V: TRBV5-8; J: TRBJ2-7; CDR3: CASSYRLSGQGAHWEQYF
V: TRBV19; J: TRBJ2-1; CDR3: CASSTGTGGHNEQFF
V: TRBV7-8; J: TRBJ2-3; CDR3: CASSPAPTGVSTDTQYF
V: TRBV27; J: TRBJ1-1; CDR3: CASSLHMNTEAFF
V: TRBV7-2; J: TRBJ2-7; CDR3: CASSSGVAQQYF
V: TRBV28; J: TRBJ2-1; CDR3: CASSYDRGQFF
V: TRBV7-9; J: TRBJ2-3; CDR3: CASSLVGGEEDTQYF
V: TRBV11-2; J: TRBJ2-4; CDR3: CASSPSFPKNIQYF
V: TRBV7-9; J: TRBJ1-2; CDR3: CSSSLVGTGGYGYTF
V: TRBV9; J: TRBJ2-5; CDR3: CASSVAPEASAGSVETQYF
V: TRBV28; J: TRBJ2-7; CDR3: CASSLSPRPAYEQYF
V: TRBV28; J: TRBJ2-7; CDR3: CASGFGQGAYEQYF
V: TRBV28; J: TRBJ2-7; CDR3: CASSLSQAIGNEQYF
V: TRBV6-5; J: TRBJ1-1; CDR3: CASSYFGGVSTEAFF
V: TRBV2; J: TRBJ2-7; CDR3: CASSADRGEYEQYF
V: TRBV23-1; J: TRBJ2-7; CDR3: CASSQSQDRGCEQYF
V: TRBV11-2; J: TRBJ1-1; CDR3: CASSTRRQGPTEAFF
V: TRBV6-5; J: TRBJ1-4; CDR3: CASKTGDEKLFF
V: TRBV29-1; J: TRBJ2-7; CDR3: CSVPGTSGYEQYF
V: TRBV28; J: TRBJ2-1; CDR3: CARMPPSSGGSYNEQFF
V: TRBV2; J: TRBJ1-4; CDR3: CASALRRAGLFF
V: TRBV4-1; J: TRBJ1-6; CDR3: CASRLTPARNSPLHF
V: TRBV28; J: TRBJ1-2; CDR3: CASRLPGVGYGYTF
V: TRBV4-2; J: TRBJ2-1; CDR3: CASSQDAGSPQEQFF
V: TRBV7-6; J: TRBJ1-1; CDR3: CASSLGARGAEAFF
V: TRBV5-6; J: TRBJ2-7; CDR3: CASSLSPSASYEQYF
V: TRBV29-1; J: TRBJ2-2; CDR3: CSVGGSGTGELFF
V: TRBV29-1; J: TRBJ2-3; CDR3: CSVELNQGRLGTQYF
V: TRBV30; J: TRBJ1-2; CDR3: CAWESGVLNYGYTF